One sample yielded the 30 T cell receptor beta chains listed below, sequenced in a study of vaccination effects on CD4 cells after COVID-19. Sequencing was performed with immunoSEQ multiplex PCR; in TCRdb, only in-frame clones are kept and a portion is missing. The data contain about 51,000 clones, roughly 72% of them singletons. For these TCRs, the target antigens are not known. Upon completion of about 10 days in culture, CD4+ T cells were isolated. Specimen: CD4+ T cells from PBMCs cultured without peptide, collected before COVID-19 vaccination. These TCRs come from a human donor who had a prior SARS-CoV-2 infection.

CDR3 amino acids: CASSGAGGPIDEQFF. The CDR3 nucleotides read TGTGCCAGCTCGGGGGCGGGGGGGCCGATAGATGAGCAGTTCTTC. The chain carries TRBV6-6 and TRBJ2-1, with 9 bases identical to TRBD2. Germline trimming cut 8 bases from V and 8 bases from J; bases unmatched to any gene: 13. There are 15 residues in the CDR3. Germline values: CDR1 MNHNY, CDR2 SVGAGI (reference sequence).

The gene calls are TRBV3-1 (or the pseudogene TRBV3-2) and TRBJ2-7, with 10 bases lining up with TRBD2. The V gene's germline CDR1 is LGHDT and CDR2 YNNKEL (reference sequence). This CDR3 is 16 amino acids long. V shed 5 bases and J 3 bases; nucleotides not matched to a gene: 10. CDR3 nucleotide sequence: TGTGCCAGCAGCTGGACTAGCGGCAATGGTGGCTACGAGCAGTACTTC. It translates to CASSWTSGNGGYEQYF.

The CDR3 loop reads CASSSPVNQETQYF. The CDR3 region has the DNA TGTGCCAGCAGCTCCCCCGTAAACCAAGAGACCCAGTACTTC. This chain links TRBV11-3 with TRBJ2-5; D not resolved. This CDR3 has 14 residues. V was cut by 4 bases and J by 0 bases, with 9 bases left in between. In germline, CDR1 is SGHNT, CDR2 YENEEA.

CDR3 nucleotides: TGTGCCAGCAGTGTCGGGTTGGCTCGCGCGGTCACCGGGGAGCTGTTTTTT. It specifies CASSVGLARAVTGELFF. The chain recombines TRBV11-2 with TRBJ2-2; D not resolved. Trimming removed 6 bases at V and 4 bases at J, with 21 bases between. CDR3 size: 17 residues. Per germline, CDR1 SGHAT and CDR2 FQNNGV.

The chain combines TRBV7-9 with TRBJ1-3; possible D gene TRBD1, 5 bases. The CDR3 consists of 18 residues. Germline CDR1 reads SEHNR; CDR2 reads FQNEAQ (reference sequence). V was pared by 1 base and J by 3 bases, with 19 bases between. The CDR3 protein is CASSLVGTSVRIGNTIYF. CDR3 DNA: TGTGCCAGCAGCTTAGTCGGGACCTCCGTTAGGATTGGAAACACCATATATTTT. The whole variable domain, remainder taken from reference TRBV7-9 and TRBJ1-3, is DTGVSQNPRHKITKRGQNVTFRCDPISEHNRLYWYRQTLGQGPEFLTYFQNEAQLEKSRLLSDRFSAERPKGSFSTLEIQRTEQGDSAMYLCASSLVGTSVRIGNTIYFGEGSWLTVV.

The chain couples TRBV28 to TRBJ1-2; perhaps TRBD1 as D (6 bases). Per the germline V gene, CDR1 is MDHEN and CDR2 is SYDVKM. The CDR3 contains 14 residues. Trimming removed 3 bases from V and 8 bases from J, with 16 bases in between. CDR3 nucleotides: TGTGCCAGCAGTTTTTCTTCGGGGGCGCGAGGCTACACCTTC. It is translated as CASSFSSGARGYTF.

The CDR3 nucleotides read TGTGCTAGCTACGGGACGATAATAAAGGGGAGAAACACCATATATTTT. Residues: CASYGTIIKGRNTIYF. V gene TRBV7-7 combines with J gene TRBJ1-3, with a possible D match to TRBD1 (5 bases). The CDR3 consists of 16 residues. Germline lookup yields CDR1 SSHAT and CDR2 FNYEAQ (reference sequence).

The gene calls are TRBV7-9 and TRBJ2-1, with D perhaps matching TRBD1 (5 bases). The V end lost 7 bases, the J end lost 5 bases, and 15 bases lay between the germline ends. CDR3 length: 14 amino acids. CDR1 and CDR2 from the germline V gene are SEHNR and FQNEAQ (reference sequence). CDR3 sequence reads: CASTHNTGNNEQFF. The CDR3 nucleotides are TGTGCCAGCACCCACAATACAGGAAACAATGAGCAGTTCTTC.

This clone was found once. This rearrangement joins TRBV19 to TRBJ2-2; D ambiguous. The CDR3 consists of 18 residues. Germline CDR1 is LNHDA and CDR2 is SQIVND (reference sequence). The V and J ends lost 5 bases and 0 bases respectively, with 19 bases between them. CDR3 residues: CASSPGRRNFANTGELFF. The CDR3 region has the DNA TGTGCCAGTAGTCCCGGGCGGCGGAACTTCGCGAACACCGGGGAGCTGTTTTTT.

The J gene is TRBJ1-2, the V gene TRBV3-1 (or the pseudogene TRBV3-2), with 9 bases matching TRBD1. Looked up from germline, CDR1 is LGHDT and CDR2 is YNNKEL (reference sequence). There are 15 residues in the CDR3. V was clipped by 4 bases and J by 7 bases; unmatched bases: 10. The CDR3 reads CASSPLAGQGSGYTF. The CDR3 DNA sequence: TGTGCCAGCAGCCCCTTAGCAGGACAGGGGTCTGGCTACACCTTC.

The CDR3 region has the DNA TGTGCCAGCAGCCATACCCGGACTAGCGGGAGCTACGAGCAGTACTTC. Its protein product is CASSHTRTSGSYEQYF. The genes are TRBV7-2 and TRBJ2-7; TRBD2 aligns across 13 bases. In germline, CDR1 is SGHTA, CDR2 FQGNSA. The CDR3 runs to 16 residues. V trimming: 5 bases; J trimming: 3 bases; junction bases outside the gene matches: 7.

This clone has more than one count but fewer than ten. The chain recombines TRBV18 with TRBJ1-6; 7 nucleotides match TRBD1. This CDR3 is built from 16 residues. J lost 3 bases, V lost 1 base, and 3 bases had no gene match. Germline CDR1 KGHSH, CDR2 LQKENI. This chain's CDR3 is CASSPRQGYYNSPLHF. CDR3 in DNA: TGTGCCAGCTCACCACGACAGGGCTACTATAATTCACCCCTCCACTTT.

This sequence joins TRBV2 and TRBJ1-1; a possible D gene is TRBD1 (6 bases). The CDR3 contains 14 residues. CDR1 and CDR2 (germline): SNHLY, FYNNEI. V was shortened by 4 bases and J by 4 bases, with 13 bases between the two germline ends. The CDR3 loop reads CASSVQGGITEAFF. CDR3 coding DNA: TGTGCCAGCAGTGTACAGGGAGGAATCACTGAAGCTTTCTTT.

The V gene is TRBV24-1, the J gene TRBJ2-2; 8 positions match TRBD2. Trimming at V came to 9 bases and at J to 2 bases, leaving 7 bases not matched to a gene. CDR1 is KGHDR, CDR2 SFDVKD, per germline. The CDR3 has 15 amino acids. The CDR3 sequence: CATGISGTNTGELFF. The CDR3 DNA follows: TGTGCCACCGGGATTAGCGGGACAAACACCGGGGAGCTGTTTTTT.

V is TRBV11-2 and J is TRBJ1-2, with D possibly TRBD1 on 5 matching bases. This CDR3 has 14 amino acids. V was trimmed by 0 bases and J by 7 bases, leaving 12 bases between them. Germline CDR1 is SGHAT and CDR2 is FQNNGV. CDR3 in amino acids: CASSLDVGAGGYTF. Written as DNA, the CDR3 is TGTGCCAGCAGCTTAGATGTAGGGGCGGGTGGCTACACCTTC.

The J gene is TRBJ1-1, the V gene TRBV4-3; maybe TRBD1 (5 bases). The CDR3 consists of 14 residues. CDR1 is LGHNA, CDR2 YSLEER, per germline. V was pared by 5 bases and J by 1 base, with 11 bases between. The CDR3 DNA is TGCGCCAGCAGCAAACCGGGACGGAACACTGAAGCTTTCTTT. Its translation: CASSKPGRNTEAFF.

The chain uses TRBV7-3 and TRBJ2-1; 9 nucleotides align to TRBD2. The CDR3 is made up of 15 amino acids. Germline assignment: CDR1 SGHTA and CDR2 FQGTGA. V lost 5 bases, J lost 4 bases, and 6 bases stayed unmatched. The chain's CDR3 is CASSPERGVYNEQFF. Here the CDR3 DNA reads TGTGCCAGCAGCCCCGAGCGGGGGGTTTACAATGAGCAGTTCTTC.

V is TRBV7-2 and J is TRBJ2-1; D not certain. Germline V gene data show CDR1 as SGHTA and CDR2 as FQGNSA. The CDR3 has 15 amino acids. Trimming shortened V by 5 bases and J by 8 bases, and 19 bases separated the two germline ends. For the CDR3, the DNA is TGTGCCAGCAGCCCCCGACTGACTCCGGGCGATGAGCAGTTCTTC. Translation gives CASSPRLTPGDEQFF.

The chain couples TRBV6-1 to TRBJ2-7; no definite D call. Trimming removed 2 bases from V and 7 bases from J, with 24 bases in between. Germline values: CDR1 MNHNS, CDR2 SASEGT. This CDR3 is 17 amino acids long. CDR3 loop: CASSELFKTASPLEQYF. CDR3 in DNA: TGTGCCAGCAGTGAACTGTTCAAAACAGCCAGTCCCTTGGAGCAGTACTTC.

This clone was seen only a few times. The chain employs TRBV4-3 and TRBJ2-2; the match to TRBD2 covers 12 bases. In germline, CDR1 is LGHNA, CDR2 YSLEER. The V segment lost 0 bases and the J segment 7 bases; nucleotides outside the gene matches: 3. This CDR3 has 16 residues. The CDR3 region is CASSQDVLAGGGELFF. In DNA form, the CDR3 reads TGCGCCAGCAGCCAAGACGTACTAGCGGGAGGCGGGGAGCTGTTTTTT.

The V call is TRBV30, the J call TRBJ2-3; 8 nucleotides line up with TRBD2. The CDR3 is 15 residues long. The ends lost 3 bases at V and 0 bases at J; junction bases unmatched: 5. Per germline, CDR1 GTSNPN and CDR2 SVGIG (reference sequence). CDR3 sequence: CAWRPRGGSTDTQYF. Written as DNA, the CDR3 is TGTGCCTGGAGGCCCCGGGGGGGGAGCACAGATACGCAGTATTTT.

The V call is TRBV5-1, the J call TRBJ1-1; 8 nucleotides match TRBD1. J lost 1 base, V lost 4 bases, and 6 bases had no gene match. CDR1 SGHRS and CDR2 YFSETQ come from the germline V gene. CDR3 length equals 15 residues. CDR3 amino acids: CASSPDRVWNTEAFF. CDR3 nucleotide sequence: TGCGCCAGCAGCCCGGACAGGGTTTGGAACACTGAAGCTTTCTTT.

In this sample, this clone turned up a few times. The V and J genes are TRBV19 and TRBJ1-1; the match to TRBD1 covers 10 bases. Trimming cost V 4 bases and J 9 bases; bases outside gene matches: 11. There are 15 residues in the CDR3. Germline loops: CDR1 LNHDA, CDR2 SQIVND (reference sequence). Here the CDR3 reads CASSSWDRGLTQAFF. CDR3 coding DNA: TGTGCCAGTAGTAGCTGGGACAGGGGTCTCACGCAAGCTTTCTTT.

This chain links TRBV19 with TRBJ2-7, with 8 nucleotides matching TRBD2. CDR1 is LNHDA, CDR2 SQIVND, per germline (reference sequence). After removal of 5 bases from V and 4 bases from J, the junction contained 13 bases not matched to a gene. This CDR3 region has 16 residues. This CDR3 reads CASSPPLWRGDYEQYF. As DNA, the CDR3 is TGTGCCAGTAGTCCACCCCTTTGGCGGGGGGATTACGAGCAGTACTTC.

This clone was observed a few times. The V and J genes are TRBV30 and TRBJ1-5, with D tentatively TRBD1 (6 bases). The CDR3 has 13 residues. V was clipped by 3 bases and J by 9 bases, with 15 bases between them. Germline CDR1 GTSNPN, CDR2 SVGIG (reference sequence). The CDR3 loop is CAWRPRGEGPQHF. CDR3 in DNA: TGTGCCTGGAGGCCCAGGGGAGAGGGGCCCCAGCATTTT.

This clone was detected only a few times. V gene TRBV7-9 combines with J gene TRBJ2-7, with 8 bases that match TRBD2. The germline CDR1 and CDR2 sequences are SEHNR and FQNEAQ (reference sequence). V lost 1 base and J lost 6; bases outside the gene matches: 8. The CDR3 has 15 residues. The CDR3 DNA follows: TGTGCCAGCAGCTTAGTCCTAGCCGGGAGGGTCGAGCAGTACTTC. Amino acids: CASSLVLAGRVEQYF.

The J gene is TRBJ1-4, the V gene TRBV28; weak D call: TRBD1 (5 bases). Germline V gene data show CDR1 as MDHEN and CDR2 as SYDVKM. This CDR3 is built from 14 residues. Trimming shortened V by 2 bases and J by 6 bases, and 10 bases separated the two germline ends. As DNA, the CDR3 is TGTGCCAGCAGTTTAGGGACGAGGTATGAAAAACTGTTTTTT. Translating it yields CASSLGTRYEKLFF.

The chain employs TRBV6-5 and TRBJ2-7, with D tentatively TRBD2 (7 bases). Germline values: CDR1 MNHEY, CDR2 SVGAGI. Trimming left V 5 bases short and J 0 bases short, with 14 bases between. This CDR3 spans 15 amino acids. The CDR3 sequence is CASSPGGTTSYEQYF. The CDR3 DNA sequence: TGTGCCAGCAGTCCCGGGGGGACAACCTCCTACGAGCAGTACTTC.

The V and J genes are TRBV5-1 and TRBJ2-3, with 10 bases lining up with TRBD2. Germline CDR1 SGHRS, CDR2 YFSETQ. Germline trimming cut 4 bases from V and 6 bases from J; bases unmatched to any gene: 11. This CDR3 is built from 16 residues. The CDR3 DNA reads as TGCGCCAGCAGCGGTGAAGCGGGGGGGCCTCAGGATACGCAGTATTTT. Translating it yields CASSGEAGGPQDTQYF. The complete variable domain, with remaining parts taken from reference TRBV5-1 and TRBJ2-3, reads KAGVTQTPRYLIKTRGQQVTLSCSPISGHRSVSWYQQTPGQGLQFLFEYFSETQRNKGNFPGRFSGRQFSNSRSEMNVSTLELGDSALYLCASSGEAGGPQDTQYFGPGTRLTVL.

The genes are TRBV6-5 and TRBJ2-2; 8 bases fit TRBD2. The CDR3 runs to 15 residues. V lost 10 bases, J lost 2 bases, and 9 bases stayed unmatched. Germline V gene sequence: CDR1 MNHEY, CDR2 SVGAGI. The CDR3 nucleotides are TGTGCCACTACTTTAGCGGGGACTAACACCGGGGAGCTGTTTTTT. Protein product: CATTLAGTNTGELFF.